This T cell receptor (beta chain) appears in the sequencing data of a study of shared clonotypes between healthy human individuals. Researchers divided each subset's genomic DNA evenly across several immunoSEQ plates. The sorted-subset replicate PCRs were given around 200 ng DNA, which is approximately 30,000 T cell genomes. Some clones are missing from TCRdb's copy, which holds only in-frame ones; the method was immunoSEQ multiplex PCR. The table includes about 2 million clones, roughly 95% detected once. The CDR3 loop spans 14 amino acids. The ends were cut back, 8 bases at V and 4 bases at J, with 18 bases in the middle. Germline V CDR1 and CDR2: MNHEY, SVGAGI. Naive CD8 cells were CD45RO-negative, positively selected for CCR7, excluding terminally differentiated effector memory CD45RA+ cells. Notes on the study in general: In contrast to clonotypes shared by all four donors, non-shared clonotypes had lower generation probabilities.

Points on this clone: What it binds is not known.

The chain couples TRBV6-5 to TRBJ2-7; D possibly uses TRBD1 or TRBD2 (5 bases each). The receptor's source is a man aged 18 to 35 in good health. The sample comprised naive CD8+ T cells sorted from blood. The CDR3 DNA reads as TGTGCCAGCCGATTATGGGACGGGGATTACGAGCAGTACTTC. Protein sequence: CASRLWDGDYEQYF.